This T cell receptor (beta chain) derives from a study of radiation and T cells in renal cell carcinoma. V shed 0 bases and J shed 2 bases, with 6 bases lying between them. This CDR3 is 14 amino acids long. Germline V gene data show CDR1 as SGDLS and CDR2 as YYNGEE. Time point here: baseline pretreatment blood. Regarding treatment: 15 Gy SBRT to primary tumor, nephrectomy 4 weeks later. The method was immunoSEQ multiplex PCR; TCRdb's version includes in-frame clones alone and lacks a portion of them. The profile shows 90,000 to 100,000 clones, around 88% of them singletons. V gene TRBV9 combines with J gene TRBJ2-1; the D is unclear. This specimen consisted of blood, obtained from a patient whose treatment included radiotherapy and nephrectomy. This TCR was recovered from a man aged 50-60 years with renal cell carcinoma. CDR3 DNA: TGTGCCAGCAGCGTAGGGGGAACCTACAATGAGCAGTTCTTC. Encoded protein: CASSVGGTYNEQFF. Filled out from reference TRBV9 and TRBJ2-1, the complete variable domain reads DSGVTQTPKHLITATGQRVTLRCSPRSGDLSVYWYQQSLDQGLQFLIQYYNGEERAKGNILERFSAQQFPDLHSELNLSSLELGDSALYFCASSVGGTYNEQFFGPGTRLTVL.